This T cell receptor (beta chain) derives from a study of blood T cell repertoires in COVID-19. Turning to the study itself: From T cells, B-cell-depleted T cells, or PBMCs came the material, which was cDNA or gDNA.

The CDR3 consists of 19 residues. Germline CDR1 is SGHTA and CDR2 is FQGNSA. V dropped 5 bases and J dropped 4; count of bases not matched to a gene: 17. Profiling relied on immunoSEQ multiplex PCR, and the TCRdb table lists in-frame clones only, not all of them. The table lists about 350,000 clones, about 90% of them singletons. This chain connects TRBV7-2 to TRBJ2-5; TRBD2 agrees at 12 bases. This sequence was found in a woman aged 45 to 65 with COVID-19, enrolled during active disease. Sequenced material: peripheral blood. The CDR3 reads CASSPRAQTSGRGRETQYF. CDR3 bases: TGTGCCAGCAGCCCCAGGGCCCAGACTAGCGGGAGAGGAAGAGAGACCCAGTACTTC.